This paragraph covers one TCR beta chain sequence. This entry is derived from a study of blood T cell repertoires in COVID-19. This table comes from immunoSEQ multiplex PCR, and its TCRdb copy is limited to in-frame clones, with some not included. The sample has around 250,000 clones; roughly 80% are singletons. The CDR3 consists of 16 residues. V lost 1 base to trimming and J lost 5 bases; unmatched junction nucleotides: 9. Per germline, CDR1 MGHRA and CDR2 YSYEKL. The sample taken for sequencing was peripheral blood. The chain combines TRBV4-1 with TRBJ2-7, with 9 bases identical to TRBD1. The TCR comes from a woman in her late teens or twenties with acute or convalescent COVID-19. The CDR3 sequence: CASSQAWGTGTNEQYF. The CDR3 nucleotides read TGCGCCAGCAGCCAAGCCTGGGGGACAGGGACCAACGAGCAGTACTTC.